This T cell receptor beta chain was captured in a study of Graves' ophthalmopathy and Graves' hyperthyroidism. Scientists amplified the TCR beta CDR3 regions from RNA transcripts. An initial RT-PCR round employing HTBI primers preceded a second-round multiplex PCR. TCRdb processed the multiplex PCR reads anew with MiXCR; each CDR3 protein has one entry. Among about 400,000 distinct CDR3 sequences, approximately 15% were seen once, and the ten largest hold 7%. Hyperthyroidism counted as stable given no ophthalmopathy within 18 months of follow-up. This CDR3 has 13 residues. Germline V gives CDR1 SGHKS, CDR2 YYEKEE (reference sequence). Trimming took off 6 bases at V and 1 base at J, with 10 bases between the two ends.

Sequencing was done on a sample of peripheral blood. J is TRBJ1-1 and V is TRBV5-5; the D gene is possibly TRBD1 (6 bases). The TCR sequence derives from a woman under 30 with stable Graves' hyperthyroidism. CDR3 residues: CASIRGQNTEAFF. The CDR3, as DNA: TGTGCCAGCATACGGGGACAGAACACTGAAGCTTTCTTT.